Below are 21 T cell receptor beta chains sequenced from a single sample in a study of early T cells in non-severe SARS-CoV-2 infection. Each CDR3 protein gets one entry after TCRdb re-called the 5' RACE reads with MiXCR. Of roughly 64,000 distinct CDR3 sequences in the sample, approximately 10% are singletons; the top ten hold roughly 3%. The source material was whole blood, sampled at baseline. The receptors derive from an adult who was a healthcare worker with PCR-confirmed SARS-CoV-2 infection or an uninfected control (not recorded which).

In the case of this clonotype: One end of the junction varies from germline; a read error may be responsible. The V gene is TRBV12-3 or TRBV12-4, the J gene TRBJ1-2; 8 bases line up with TRBD1. This CDR3 comprises 14 residues. CDR3 DNA sequence: TGTACCAGCAGTCCCACAGGGGGGTTCTATGGCTACACCTTC. Its protein is CTSSPTGGFYGYTF.

This clonotype was seen many times. V usage is TRBV11-2 and J usage is TRBJ2-1; possible D gene TRBD2, 6 bases. V lost 2 bases and J 10 bases, leaving 9 bases between the germline ends. This CDR3 region has 12 residues. Germline CDR1 and CDR2: SGHAT and FQNNGV. The CDR3 DNA reads TGTGCCAGCAGCTTAATAGCGGAGGAGCAGTTCTTC. Its protein product is CASSLIAEEQFF. The full variable domain, its missing parts supplied by reference TRBV11-2 and TRBJ2-1, is EAGVAQSPRYKIIEKRQSVAFWCNPISGHATLYWYQQILGQGPKLLIQFQNNGVVDDSQLPKDRFSAERLKGVDSTLKIQPAKLEDSAVYLCASSLIAEEQFFGPGTRLTVL.

This clonotype was seen repeatedly, ten times or more. The rearrangement joins TRBV5-1 to TRBJ2-3; D unresolved. From germline, CDR1 is SGHRS and CDR2 YFSETQ. Trimming left V 0 bases short and J 4 bases short, with 12 bases between. The CDR3 has 15 amino acids. The CDR3 DNA reads as TGCGCCAGCAGCTTGGAAGGACGCATGGCAGATACGCAGTATTTT. This translates into CASSLEGRMADTQYF.

This clonotype has only a few counts. J is TRBJ1-2 and V is TRBV7-2; 7 bases fit TRBD1. This CDR3 is built from 14 residues. V lost 2 bases, J lost 8 bases, and 8 bases stayed unmatched. CDR1 and CDR2 from the germline V gene are SGHTA and FQGNSA. CDR3 residues: CASSLSGGSRGYTF. CDR3 nucleotides: TGTGCCAGCAGCTTATCAGGGGGGTCCCGAGGCTACACCTTC.

The V and J genes are TRBV24-1 and TRBJ2-2, with D uncertain. The V gene's germline CDR1 is KGHDR and CDR2 SFDVKD. This CDR3 has 12 amino acids. Trimming removed 6 bases at V and 6 bases at J, with 7 bases between. The CDR3 sequence: CATSHPAGELFF. CDR3 nucleotide sequence: TGTGCCACCAGTCACCCGGCCGGGGAGCTGTTTTTT.

The chain combines TRBV7-6 with TRBJ2-6; 7 positions agree with TRBD2. V was clipped by 5 bases and J by 2 bases; unmatched bases: 3. Looked up from germline, CDR1 is SGHVS and CDR2 is FNYEAQ. The CDR3 runs to 15 residues. The DNA of the CDR3 is TGTGCCAGCAGCCCCGGGGGGACTGGGGCCAACGTCCTGACTTTC. Its protein is CASSPGGTGANVLTF.

This clonotype was counted a few times. V is TRBV20-1 and J is TRBJ2-7; 9 bases fit TRBD2. CDR3 length: 13 amino acids. The V gene end was trimmed by 6 bases and the J gene end by 3 bases; junction bases not matched to a gene: 6. Per the germline V gene, CDR1 is DFQATT and CDR2 is SNEGSKA (reference sequence). The CDR3 spells CSAKGLAYYEQYF. CDR3 sequence (DNA): TGCAGTGCAAAGGGACTAGCTTACTACGAGCAGTACTTC.

There are a few counts of this clonotype. The genes are TRBV4-3 and TRBJ1-4; D remains ambiguous. CDR1 is LGHNA and CDR2 is YSLEER in the germline V gene. V lost 1 base and J 8 bases, leaving 14 bases between the germline ends. The CDR3 spans 15 residues. CDR3 DNA sequence: TGCGCCAGCAGCCAAGGTCCGTCCGGGTCCGAAAAACTGTTTTTT. The encoded protein is CASSQGPSGSEKLFF.

This clonotype has ten or more counts. Here the CDR3 reads CASSQEWSATDTQYF. The CDR3 DNA reads TGCGCCAGCAGCCAAGAATGGAGCGCAACAGATACGCAGTATTTT. The gene calls are TRBV4-3 and TRBJ2-3; D gene unclear. The V end was cut by 0 bases, the J end by 3 bases, with 10 bases between. Looked up from germline, CDR1 is LGHNA and CDR2 is YSLEER. The CDR3 is made up of 15 amino acids.

This chain links TRBV29-1 with TRBJ2-2; D gene ambiguous. Germline V CDR1 and CDR2: SQVTM, ANQGSEA. V dropped 4 bases and J dropped 5 bases, with 8 bases sitting between them. The CDR3 spans 12 residues. The DNA of the CDR3 is TGCAGCGTTGTTCCATTGACCGGGGAGCTGTTTTTT. As protein: CSVVPLTGELFF.

The genes are TRBV19 and TRBJ2-1, with D possibly being TRBD1 (6 bases). CDR1 is LNHDA and CDR2 is SQIVND in the germline V gene (reference sequence). The CDR3 totals 15 residues. V lost 6 bases, J lost 4 bases, and 16 bases lay in between. The CDR3 coding sequence is TGTGCCAGTAGCGCCGGGACAATCGGGTACAATGAGCAGTTCTTC. Translating gives CASSAGTIGYNEQFF.

V and J are TRBV6-6 and TRBJ2-1; a weak D match, TRBD1 (6 bases). V gave up 6 bases and J gave up 2 bases, with 14 bases separating them. There are 15 residues in the CDR3. Germline V gene lookup returns CDR1 MNHNY and CDR2 SVGAGI (reference sequence). CDR3 amino acids: CASRLGDIPYNEQFF. The CDR3 DNA reads as TGTGCCAGCAGGCTGGGGGACATCCCCTACAATGAGCAGTTCTTC.

This clonotype showed up many times. This chain joins TRBV6-6 and TRBJ1-1, with D perhaps matching TRBD1 (5 bases). There are 12 residues in the CDR3. Germline CDR1 and CDR2: MNHNY and SVGAGI (reference sequence). Trimming pared 11 bases from V and 0 bases from J, leaving 10 bases between. The CDR3 reads CAGSGVNTEAFF. The CDR3 nucleotides read TGTGCCGGATCGGGGGTGAACACTGAAGCTTTCTTT.

This clonotype was detected only a few times. This sequence joins TRBV20-1 and TRBJ2-2; TRBD2 matches at 7 bases. Germline CDR1 reads DFQATT; CDR2 reads SNEGSKA (reference sequence). The CDR3 is 14 amino acids. V shed 4 bases, J shed 4 bases, and the junction held 6 bases outside the gene matches. The CDR3 DNA reads as TGCAGTGCTACCCGAACGGGGGGCACCGGGGAGCTGTTTTTT. This encodes CSATRTGGTGELFF.

The genes are TRBV7-9 and TRBJ1-3; 9 bases line up with TRBD1. The CDR3 length is 16 residues. Germline CDR1 SEHNR, CDR2 FQNEAQ (reference sequence). Trimming took 5 bases from V and 7 from J; bases not matched to a gene: 12. The CDR3 coding sequence is TGTGCCAGCAGCGCTAGCCCCCGGGACAGGGAGAACACCATATATTTT. Translation: CASSASPRDRENTIYF.

This clonotype appeared many times. The CDR3 does not end in the conserved phenylalanine or tryptophan, so this is likely a read error. It is unclear where the CDR3 begins or ends on the DNA, so no DNA is shown, and the CDR3 is as TCRdb lists it. CDR3 sequence reads: CSAERADLI. This chain links TRBV20-1 with TRBJ2-3; the listed D gene, TRBD2, was not tested against the DNA. The CDR3 numbers 9 amino acids, ends counted. Germline V CDR1 and CDR2: DFQATT, SNEGSKA (reference sequence).

This clonotype occurred many times. J is TRBJ2-3 and V is TRBV4-1; D unclear. Germline V gene sequence: CDR1 MGHRA, CDR2 YSYEKL. The V gene lost 2 bases and the J gene lost 7 bases, with 22 bases spanning the gap. This CDR3 is 17 amino acids long. CDR3 sequence reads: CASSQPFGPNVLNTQYF. The CDR3 coding sequence is TGCGCCAGCAGCCAACCCTTTGGTCCGAACGTACTGAATACGCAGTATTTT.

Ten or more counts support this clonotype. The chain links TRBV7-6 to TRBJ2-1; no definite D call. CDR1 is SGHVS, CDR2 FNYEAQ, per germline. This CDR3 is built from 11 residues. Deletions cut 1 base from V and 8 bases from J, with 3 bases between. The CDR3 DNA sequence: TGTGCCAGCAGCTTAGGGGATGAGCAGTTCTTC. The encoded protein is CASSLGDEQFF.

The V call is TRBV20-1, the J call TRBJ1-1; no reliable D call. Germline assignment: CDR1 DFQATT and CDR2 SNEGSKA (reference sequence). The V gene lost 2 bases and the J gene lost 1 base, with 8 bases spanning the gap. The CDR3 totals 13 residues. The CDR3 here is CSARPTENTEAFF. As DNA, the CDR3 is TGCAGTGCTAGACCTACAGAGAACACTGAAGCTTTCTTT.

This clonotype was observed a few times. V is TRBV5-6 and J is TRBJ1-2; D unclear. Per the germline V gene, CDR1 is SGHDT and CDR2 is YYEEEE. V lost 0 bases and J 2 bases, leaving 14 bases between the germline ends. This CDR3 comprises 16 residues. In DNA form, the CDR3 reads TGTGCCAGCAGCTTGGTGTCTAATTCTGGGAACTATGGCTACACCTTC. Its protein is CASSLVSNSGNYGYTF.

The chain employs TRBV12-3 or TRBV12-4 and TRBJ2-2; perhaps TRBD1 as D (6 bases). Trimming stripped 5 bases from V and 1 base from J, with 14 bases between. CDR3 length: 16 amino acids. The chain's CDR3 is CASSPREGENTGELFF. The CDR3 nucleotides are TGTGCCAGCAGTCCCCGCGAGGGGGAGAACACCGGGGAGCTGTTTTTT.